The 28 T cell receptor beta chains given below trace back to one sample, sequenced in a study of cytomegalovirus exposure and HLA in healthy donors. In the PCR, 60 Vbeta and 13 Jbeta primers were used. TCRdb's table, derived via immunoSEQ multiplex PCR, lists solely in-frame clones and lacks some. The sample includes 150,000 to 200,000 clones, roughly four fifths of them seen just once. Sequences were obtained from PBMCs. These receptors came from a woman younger than 45 in good health and CMV-seropositive.

On this clone: The sample has other DNA sequences that encode this CDR3 too. The CDR3 nucleotides are TGTGCTAGTGGTTTAGGAGGTCTGAACACTGAAGCTTTCTTT. This sequence encodes CASGLGGLNTEAFF. The chain couples TRBV12-5 to TRBJ1-1; D gene unclear. The CDR3 is made up of 14 amino acids. V lost 3 bases, J lost 0 bases, and 8 bases lay in between. CDR1 LGHNT and CDR2 FRNRAP come from the germline V gene.

This chain connects TRBV14 to TRBJ1-1; no firm D call. Germline V gives CDR1 SGHDN, CDR2 FVKESK. V was shortened by 3 bases and J by 4 bases, with 6 bases between the two germline ends. This CDR3 has 12 amino acids. CDR3: CASSHTGTEAFF. CDR3 nucleotides: TGTGCCAGCAGCCACACCGGCACTGAAGCTTTCTTT. Using reference TRBV14 and TRBJ1-1 for the parts outside the CDR3, the full variable domain is EAGVTQFPSHSVIEKGQTVTLRCDPISGHDNLYWYRRVMGKEIKFLLHFVKESKQDESGMPNNRFLAERTGGTYSTLKVQPAELEDSGVYFCASSHTGTEAFFGQGTRLTVV.

The chain links TRBV10-3 to TRBJ2-7, with D possibly being TRBD1 (6 bases). This CDR3 is 14 amino acids long. Deletions cut 2 bases from V and 4 bases from J, with 12 bases between. Germline CDR1 is ENHRY and CDR2 is SYGVKD. CDR3 sequence (DNA): TGTGCCATCAGTGAGGGCAGGGGTTTGTACGAGCAGTACTTC. It translates to CAISEGRGLYEQYF.

The chain links TRBV28 to TRBJ1-2, with 7 bases lining up with TRBD1. J was trimmed by 5 bases and V by 5 bases; bases with no gene match: 5. Germline CDR1 reads MDHEN; CDR2 reads SYDVKM. CDR3 length equals 13 residues. The DNA for the CDR3 is TGTGCCAGCAGTACAGGGGTTGGGTATGGCTACACCTTC. Its translation: CASSTGVGYGYTF.

The rearrangement links TRBV5-1 to TRBJ2-7; 7 positions match TRBD2. Germline V gene sequence: CDR1 SGHRS, CDR2 YFSETQ. V shed 7 bases, J shed 0 bases, and the junction held 4 bases outside the gene matches. This CDR3 is built from 13 residues. DNA of the CDR3: TGCGCCAGCTTTCGGGAGGCCTCCTACGAGCAGTACTTC. Protein: CASFREASYEQYF.

The CDR3 reads CASSFRETAGGYTF. In DNA form, the CDR3 reads TGTGCCAGCAGTTTTCGAGAAACCGCCGGTGGCTACACCTTC. V and J are TRBV27 and TRBJ1-2; D unclear. Germline CDR1 and CDR2: MNHEY and SMNVEV (reference sequence). V lost 3 bases and J lost 7, with 15 bases in between. The length of the CDR3 is 14 residues.

For the CDR3, the DNA is TGTGCCATCAGTGAAACCCGGGGGGGAGACACCGGGGAGCTGTTTTTT. It yields the protein CAISETRGGDTGELFF. V gene TRBV10-3 combines with J gene TRBJ2-2; 8 bases map to TRBD2. There are 16 residues in the CDR3. V lost 3 bases, J lost 3 bases, and 6 bases stayed unmatched. Germline V gene data show CDR1 as ENHRY and CDR2 as SYGVKD.

This clone appeared a single time. The gene calls are TRBV30 and TRBJ1-1; D not resolved. CDR1 GTSNPN and CDR2 SVGIG come from the germline V gene (reference sequence). The CDR3 has 13 residues. V was shortened by 2 bases and J by 4 bases, with 11 bases between the two germline ends. This chain's CDR3 is CAWSRAIGTEAFF. DNA of the CDR3: TGTGCCTGGAGTCGCGCCATCGGCACTGAAGCTTTCTTT. Using reference TRBV30 and TRBJ1-1 for the parts outside the CDR3, the full variable domain is SQTIHQWPATLVQPVGSPLSLECTVEGTSNPNLYWYRQAAGRGLQLLFYSVGIGQISSEVPQNLSASRPQDRQFILSSKKLLLSDSGFYLCAWSRAIGTEAFFGQGTRLTVV.

Only a few counts were recorded for this clone. The rearrangement uses TRBV12-5 and TRBJ1-2, with 8 bases that match TRBD1. Per the germline V gene, CDR1 is LGHNT and CDR2 is FRNRAP. The CDR3 is 14 residues long. Losses at the gene ends were 5 bases for V and 7 bases for J; bases not matched to a gene: 9. CDR3 nucleotide sequence: TGTGCTAGTGGTGGGCTATCCGACAGGGGTGGCTACACCTTC. This sequence encodes CASGGLSDRGGYTF. The complete variable domain, with remaining parts taken from reference TRBV12-5 and TRBJ1-2, reads DARVTQTPRHKVTEMGQEVTMRCQPILGHNTVFWYRQTMMQGLELLAYFRNRAPLDDSGMPKDRFSAEMPDATLATLKIQPSEPRDSAVYFCASGGLSDRGGYTFGSGTRLTVV.

The chain recombines TRBV10-3 with TRBJ1-1; D call uncertain. V was clipped by 5 bases and J by 0 bases, with 10 bases between them. CDR3 length equals 14 residues. Per germline, CDR1 ENHRY and CDR2 SYGVKD. As DNA, the CDR3 is TGTGCCATCAGTTATACGGGGATGAACACTGAAGCTTTCTTT. This gives the protein CAISYTGMNTEAFF.

The rearrangement joins TRBV5-4 to TRBJ2-7; 7 nucleotides line up with TRBD1. V shed 4 bases and J 1 base; nucleotides not matched to a gene: 5. CDR3 size: 14 residues. Germline V gene sequence: CDR1 SGHNT, CDR2 YYREEE (reference sequence). The CDR3 sequence is CASSIPGQSYEQYF. In nucleotides, the CDR3 is TGTGCCAGCAGCATACCGGGACAGTCCTACGAGCAGTACTTC.

This clone was seen only a few times. The gene calls are TRBV10-2 and TRBJ2-5; 11 bases agree with TRBD2. Losses at the gene ends were 6 bases for V and 9 bases for J; bases not matched to a gene: 9. The CDR3 totals 14 residues. The germline V gene has CDR1 WSHSY and CDR2 SAAADI. In DNA form, the CDR3 reads TGCGCCAGCAGGGATAGCGGGGGGGGTAGGGCCCAGTACTTC. Translation: CASRDSGGGRAQYF.

V gene TRBV27 combines with J gene TRBJ1-1; 7 bases align to TRBD1. V lost 6 bases, J lost 4 bases, and 11 bases stayed unmatched. Per germline, CDR1 MNHEY and CDR2 SMNVEV (reference sequence). This CDR3 is built from 15 residues. The CDR3 sequence: CASSTDGPGGTEAFF. Written as DNA, the CDR3 is TGTGCCAGCAGCACCGATGGCCCAGGGGGCACTGAAGCTTTCTTT.

V is TRBV7-7 and J is TRBJ2-5, with 8 bases that match TRBD1. V trimming: 6 bases; J trimming: 4 bases; junction bases outside the gene matches: 4. The germline gives CDR1 SSHAT, CDR2 FNYEAQ (reference sequence). The CDR3 contains 13 residues. CDR3 sequence (DNA): TGTGCCAGCAGATCACAGGGGGGAGAGACCCAGTACTTC. Encoded protein: CASRSQGGETQYF.

In DNA, the CDR3 is TGTGCCAGCAGCACCGACAGGGTCGACTATGGCTACACCTTC. Its translation is CASSTDRVDYGYTF. The gene calls are TRBV11-2 and TRBJ1-2; 7 bases are a match to TRBD1. The CDR3 sequence is 14 residues long. Germline V gene lookup returns CDR1 SGHAT and CDR2 FQNNGV. The V gene end was trimmed by 5 bases and the J gene end by 3 bases; junction bases not matched to a gene: 6.

The chain uses TRBV5-5 and TRBJ2-2; the match to TRBD1 covers 7 bases. This CDR3 is built from 14 residues. V gave up 0 bases and J gave up 6 bases; unmatched junction bases: 2. From germline, CDR1 is SGHKS and CDR2 YYEKEE (reference sequence). As DNA, the CDR3 is TGTGCCAGCAGCTTGGGACAGGGTTCCGGGGAGCTGTTTTTT. Translating it yields CASSLGQGSGELFF.

V gene TRBV5-1 combines with J gene TRBJ2-7; 8 nucleotides line up with TRBD2. This CDR3 region has 15 residues. J gave up 4 bases and V 1 base, and 7 bases lay outside the gene matches. The germline gives CDR1 SGHRS, CDR2 YFSETQ. This CDR3 reads CASSLTTGGPYEQYF. DNA of the CDR3: TGCGCCAGCAGCTTGACGACGGGAGGGCCTTACGAGCAGTACTTC.

The chain links TRBV7-9 to TRBJ1-5; 8 bases line up with TRBD1. The V and J ends lost 6 bases and 3 bases, in that order; junction bases with no gene match: 10. The CDR3 contains 16 residues. Germline V gives CDR1 SEHNR, CDR2 FQNEAQ (reference sequence). CDR3 sequence reads: CASSSDRGKFNQPQHF. CDR3 bases: TGTGCCAGCAGTTCTGACAGGGGCAAATTCAATCAGCCCCAGCATTTT.

This clone has only one observation. J is TRBJ1-1 and V is TRBV6-4; unclear D gene. V gave up 8 bases and J gave up 11 bases, with 18 bases separating them. The germline gives CDR1 MRHNA, CDR2 SNTAGT. CDR3 length: 12 residues. The CDR3 is CASRSSLGSAFF. The CDR3 nucleotides read TGTGCCAGCCGTTCGAGCCTAGGATCGGCTTTCTTT.

The chain carries TRBV6-6 and TRBJ1-5; 9 nucleotides match TRBD1. With V trimmed by 6 bases and J by 4 bases, 10 bases remained unmatched. The CDR3 contains 16 residues. Germline values: CDR1 MNHNY, CDR2 SVGAGI (reference sequence). CDR3 region: CASSDEDRGLNQPQHF. CDR3 in DNA: TGTGCCAGCAGCGACGAGGACAGGGGCCTTAATCAGCCCCAGCATTTT.

The rearrangement uses TRBV25-1 and TRBJ2-5; TRBD2 is a possible D gene (7 bases). V lost 6 bases and J 2 bases, leaving 10 bases between the germline ends. CDR1 is MGHDK and CDR2 is SYGVNS in the germline V gene. The CDR3 totals 13 residues. CDR3 sequence (DNA): TGTGCCAGCAGGAGGGGGGGGCAAGAGACCCAGTACTTC. Its translation: CASRRGGQETQYF.

This chain links TRBV29-1 with TRBJ1-1; D might be TRBD1 (6 bases). Germline assignment: CDR1 SQVTM and CDR2 ANQGSEA. Trimming removed 6 bases from V and 11 bases from J, with 16 bases in between. The CDR3 totals 11 residues. The CDR3 nucleotides read TGCAGCGTCGAGTCGGACAGAAACGCTTTCTTT. Its translation: CSVESDRNAFF.

This clone has only one observation. J is TRBJ2-1 and V is TRBV5-1, with TRBD2 matching 9 bases. In germline, CDR1 is SGHRS, CDR2 YFSETQ. The CDR3 sequence is 18 residues long. J was trimmed by 0 bases and V by 5 bases; bases with no gene match: 12. CDR3 region: CASSIRTSVMSSYNEQFF. The DNA of the CDR3 is TGCGCCAGCAGTATTAGGACTAGCGTAATGAGCTCCTACAATGAGCAGTTCTTC.

The gene calls are TRBV27 and TRBJ2-1; 9 bases line up with TRBD2. The CDR3 covers 14 residues. Germline loops: CDR1 MNHEY, CDR2 SMNVEV (reference sequence). V was clipped by 7 bases and J by 0 bases; unmatched bases: 1. CDR3 region: CASTTSGSYNEQFF. The CDR3 bases are TGTGCCAGCACGACTAGCGGCTCCTACAATGAGCAGTTCTTC.

The V gene is TRBV7-6, the J gene TRBJ2-5; the D is unclear. Between the trimmed V and J ends, which lost 0 bases and 2 bases, there was a span of 4 bases. Germline lookup yields CDR1 SGHVS and CDR2 FNYEAQ. The CDR3 length is 13 residues. CDR3 bases: TGTGCCAGCAGCTTAGCGCGGCAAGAGACCCAGTACTTC. This translates into CASSLARQETQYF.

V and J are TRBV27 and TRBJ1-5, with 11 bases lining up with TRBD1. The CDR3 extends over 17 amino acids. With 5 bases clipped from V and 5 bases from J, the junction kept 11 bases outside the gene matches. Germline-derived CDR1 and CDR2 are MNHEY and SMNVEV (reference sequence). As DNA, the CDR3 is TGTGCCAGCAGTGCTTACACTTTGGACAGGGGGCATCAGCCCCAGCATTTT. This encodes CASSAYTLDRGHQPQHF.

V gene TRBV7-6 combines with J gene TRBJ1-2; the match to TRBD1 covers 9 bases. Germline V gene data show CDR1 as SGHVS and CDR2 as FNYEAQ. CDR3 size: 16 residues. With 0 bases clipped from V and 5 bases from J, the junction kept 7 bases outside the gene matches. The CDR3 DNA follows: TGTGCCAGCAGCTTAGCGGGGACAGGGCGGAGATATGGCTACACCTTC. Translation: CASSLAGTGRRYGYTF.

This clone was counted once. The V gene is TRBV9, the J gene TRBJ2-3; TRBD2 aligns across 9 bases. V trimming: 0 bases; J trimming: 7 bases; junction bases outside the gene matches: 6. Germline V gene data show CDR1 as SGDLS and CDR2 as YYNGEE. The CDR3 contains 15 residues. For the CDR3, the DNA is TGTGCCAGCAGCGTAGTCGGCGGGGGGGCAAATACGCAGTATTTT. Its protein product is CASSVVGGGANTQYF.